Presented here are 23 T cell receptor beta chains from one specimen sequenced in a study of OX40 agonist ivuxolimab in advanced cancers. Sequencing was performed with immunoSEQ multiplex PCR; in TCRdb, only in-frame clones are kept and a portion is missing. The repertoire holds some 60,000 clones, more than 80% seen once, with more than 13% in the top ten. This sample comprised CD4+ or CD8+ T cells sorted from blood, obtained in a trial of the OX40 agonist ivuxolimab. Receptor source: an adult with an advanced solid tumor such as melanoma, head and neck, liver or kidney cancer.

J is TRBJ1-1 and V is TRBV7-2; D unresolved. The CDR3 consists of 13 residues. Germline V CDR1 and CDR2: SGHTA, FQGNSA. Trimming removed 5 bases at V and 11 bases at J, with 18 bases between. The CDR3 here is CASSGMPSGVAFF. The DNA of the CDR3 is TGTGCCAGCAGCGGAATGCCCTCCGGAGTCGCTTTCTTT. The full variable domain, completed using reference TRBV7-2 and TRBJ1-1, is GAGVSQSPSNKVTEKGKDVELRCDPISGHTALYWYRQSLGQGLEFLIYFQGNSAPDKSGLPSDRFSAERTGGSVSTLTIQRTQQEDSAVYLCASSGMPSGVAFFGQGTRLTVV.

This chain uses TRBV29-1 with TRBJ1-3, with a tentative D call TRBD1 (5 bases). The ends were cut back, 6 bases at V and 1 base at J, with 10 bases in the middle. Germline values: CDR1 SQVTM, CDR2 ANQGSEA. This CDR3 contains 13 residues. CDR3 loop: CSVEKGSGNTIYF. CDR3 in DNA: TGCAGCGTCGAAAAGGGGTCTGGAAACACCATATATTTT.

V usage is TRBV5-1 and J usage is TRBJ1-2; D call uncertain. The CDR3 spans 13 residues. V lost 1 base and J 5 bases, leaving 9 bases between the germline ends. CDR1 SGHRS and CDR2 YFSETQ come from the germline V gene. The CDR3: CASSLRASYGYTF. CDR3 nucleotides: TGCGCCAGCAGCTTGAGGGCCTCTTATGGCTACACCTTC.

The chain has TRBV2 and TRBJ2-5; D might be TRBD1 or TRBD2, each matching 5 bases. V was trimmed by 2 bases and J by 9 bases, leaving 13 bases between them. CDR1 and CDR2 (germline): SNHLY, FYNNEI. The CDR3 spans 13 residues. CDR3 DNA sequence: TGTGCCAGCAGTGAATCTGGGGGAGCTCCCCAGTACTTC. Protein: CASSESGGAPQYF.

The V call is TRBV7-8, the J call TRBJ2-7, with 7 bases matching TRBD2. Trimming at V came to 1 base and at J to 3 bases, leaving 3 bases not matched to a gene. The CDR3 is 14 residues long. Per germline, CDR1 SGHVS and CDR2 FQNEAQ. The chain's CDR3 is CASSLGGRDYEQYF. CDR3 sequence (DNA): TGTGCCAGCAGCTTAGGAGGGAGGGACTACGAGCAGTACTTC.

This clone was counted a few times. J is TRBJ2-3 and V is TRBV2; TRBD2 agrees at 7 bases. Germline V CDR1 and CDR2: SNHLY, FYNNEI. Trimming took 5 bases from V and 4 from J; bases not matched to a gene: 9. The CDR3 is 15 residues long. The CDR3 DNA reads TGTGCCAGCAGTCCGGGACTACATACAGCAGATACGCAGTATTTT. It specifies CASSPGLHTADTQYF. The variable domain in full, completed from reference TRBV2 and TRBJ2-3, reads EPEVTQTPSHQVTQMGQEVILRCVPISNHLYFYWYRQILGQKVEFLVSFYNNEISEKSEIFDDQFSVERPDGSNFTLKIRSTKLEDSAMYFCASSPGLHTADTQYFGPGTRLTVL.

The CDR3, as DNA: TGTGCCAGCAGCTTAGGTGTTAGCGGGAGCTCCTACAATGAGCAGTTCTTC. It is translated as CASSLGVSGSSYNEQFF. V is TRBV7-9 and J is TRBJ2-1, with 9 bases fitting TRBD2. The V gene's germline CDR1 is SEHNR and CDR2 FQNEAQ (reference sequence). CDR3 length: 17 amino acids. J gave up 0 bases and V 1 base, and 4 bases lay outside the gene matches.

The rearrangement joins TRBV5-1 to TRBJ2-1; TRBD2 matches 8 bases. Germline V gene lookup returns CDR1 SGHRS and CDR2 YFSETQ. The junction had 6 bases not matched to a gene; V was cut back by 0 bases and J by 7 bases. The CDR3 covers 15 residues. CDR3 protein: CASSLDPAGANEQFF. The CDR3 bases are TGCGCCAGCAGCTTGGATCCAGCGGGAGCTAATGAGCAGTTCTTC.

The V call is TRBV6-5, the J call TRBJ1-2, with D uncertain. Germline values: CDR1 MNHEY, CDR2 SVGAGI. The CDR3 runs 13 residues. With 7 bases removed from V and 7 bases from J, the gap between germline ends came to 16 bases. In DNA, the CDR3 is TGTGCCAGCAACTTACGTGGGGAGGGTGGCTACACCTTC. Translation: CASNLRGEGGYTF.

V usage is TRBV7-2 and J usage is TRBJ1-1, with D maybe TRBD1 (6 bases). CDR1 SGHTA and CDR2 FQGNSA come from the germline V gene. Trimming took 5 bases from V and 8 from J, leaving 27 bases between them. CDR3 length: 17 amino acids. The CDR3 DNA is TGTGCCAGCAGCAAAGGCCCCTCCGGGACAAAATTTAACGAAGCTTTCTTT. It specifies CASSKGPSGTKFNEAFF.

The chain employs TRBV4-3 and TRBJ1-2, with 7 bases aligning to TRBD1. V trimming: 0 bases; J trimming: 8 bases; junction bases outside the gene matches: 12. Per germline, CDR1 LGHNA and CDR2 YSLEER. The CDR3 runs to 16 residues. The CDR3 is CASSQEETTGKKGYTF. Written as DNA, the CDR3 is TGCGCCAGCAGCCAAGAAGAGACGACAGGGAAGAAAGGCTACACCTTC.

The chain links TRBV27 to TRBJ2-6; TRBD2 agrees at 15 bases. The CDR3 sequence is 20 residues long. CDR1 is MNHEY, CDR2 SMNVEV, per germline (reference sequence). V was clipped by 2 bases and J by 0 bases; unmatched bases: 5. The CDR3 DNA reads as TGTGCCAGCAGTTTAGTGGGACTAGCGGGAGGTGCCTCTGGGGCCAACGTCCTGACTTTC. This gives the protein CASSLVGLAGGASGANVLTF.

This clone was seen more than once but under ten times. The V call is TRBV7-3, the J call TRBJ2-2; 8 nucleotides match TRBD2. In germline, CDR1 is SGHTA, CDR2 FQGTGA. The CDR3 runs to 16 residues. V shed 0 bases, J shed 9 bases, and the junction held 9 bases outside the gene matches. CDR3 coding DNA: TGTGCCAGCAGCTTAACAGCGGCGGGGGGCGTCAGGGAGCTGTTTTTT. It is translated as CASSLTAAGGVRELFF.

This chain connects TRBV9 to TRBJ2-2; maybe TRBD2 (7 bases). CDR1 and CDR2 (germline): SGDLS, YYNGEE. Trimming took 0 bases from V and 5 from J, leaving 17 bases between them. This CDR3 region has 17 residues. Here the CDR3 reads CASSVGPGGSLTGELFF. The DNA of the CDR3 is TGTGCCAGCAGCGTAGGGCCGGGGGGCTCGTTAACCGGGGAGCTGTTTTTT.

The chain has TRBV5-1 and TRBJ2-1; 11 bases are shared with TRBD2. Germline V lookup: CDR1 SGHRS, CDR2 YFSETQ. Losses at the gene ends were 3 bases for V and 7 bases for J; bases not matched to a gene: 6. This CDR3 is 15 amino acids long. As DNA, the CDR3 is TGCGCCAGCAGCTATTTAGCGGGAGGGGCTAATGAGCAGTTCTTC. Residues: CASSYLAGGANEQFF. Full variable domain (remainder filled in from reference TRBV5-1 and TRBJ2-1): KAGVTQTPRYLIKTRGQQVTLSCSPISGHRSVSWYQQTPGQGLQFLFEYFSETQRNKGNFPGRFSGRQFSNSRSEMNVSTLELGDSALYLCASSYLAGGANEQFFGPGTRLTVL.

This chain uses TRBV5-4 with TRBJ1-1; no reliable D call. CDR1 and CDR2 (germline): SGHNT, YYREEE (reference sequence). CDR3 length: 13 amino acids. V lost 6 bases to trimming and J lost 5 bases, with 14 bases between them. CDR3 in DNA: TGTGCCAGCACCGGGGTCGGGGAAACTGAAGCTTTCTTT. Amino acids: CASTGVGETEAFF.

V and J are TRBV28 and TRBJ2-3, with TRBD1 identical over 8 bases. Trimming removed 7 bases from V and 5 bases from J; junction bases left unmatched: 8. CDR1 is MDHEN and CDR2 is SYDVKM in the germline V gene. The CDR3 spans 14 residues. CDR3 in DNA: TGTGCCAGCACAGGGGGCTCGCAAATAGATACGCAGTATTTT. Translation gives CASTGGSQIDTQYF.

The chain employs TRBV11-3 and TRBJ1-4, with 7 nucleotides matching TRBD1. V gave up 4 bases and J gave up 10 bases; unmatched junction bases: 9. Per the germline V gene, CDR1 is SGHNT and CDR2 is YENEEA. The CDR3 is made up of 14 amino acids. The DNA of the CDR3 is TGTGCCAGCAGCTCCGACAGGGCTGTCCGAAAACTGTTTTTT. Encoded protein: CASSSDRAVRKLFF.

CDR3 DNA: TGTGCCAGCAGCCCAGCAGGAAGTCTTGTCGAGCAGTTCTTC. This translates into CASSPAGSLVEQFF. The chain carries TRBV7-2 and TRBJ2-1, with D hard to call. The CDR3 contains 14 residues. The ends were cut back, 5 bases at V and 10 bases at J, with 18 bases in the middle. CDR1 and CDR2 from the germline V gene are SGHTA and FQGNSA.

The chain links TRBV27 to TRBJ1-4, with 7 bases fitting TRBD1. V was clipped by 7 bases and J by 5 bases; unmatched bases: 13. Germline V gives CDR1 MNHEY, CDR2 SMNVEV (reference sequence). The CDR3 runs 16 residues. The CDR3 DNA follows: TGTGCCAGCACCTTTCGCGGGGACAGAGAAAATGAAAAACTGTTTTTT. Translated: CASTFRGDRENEKLFF.

V gene TRBV27 combines with J gene TRBJ2-5; 10 nucleotides agree with TRBD2. Per the germline V gene, CDR1 is MNHEY and CDR2 is SMNVEV (reference sequence). CDR3 size: 16 residues. Trimming removed 6 bases from V and 6 bases from J; junction bases left unmatched: 13. CDR3 nucleotide sequence: TGTGCCAGCAGACGGAGCGTAGCGGGAGGCATAAAGACCCAGTACTTC. Protein product: CASRRSVAGGIKTQYF.

The DNA of the CDR3 is TGTGCCAGCAGCCCCCAGGTCGGCGAGGGGTACGAGCAGTACTTC. Translating gives CASSPQVGEGYEQYF. The V call is TRBV5-6, the J call TRBJ2-7, with D perhaps given as TRBD1 or TRBD2 (5 bases each). Germline CDR1 SGHDT, CDR2 YYEEEE. V gave up 4 bases and J gave up 4 bases, with 18 bases separating them. This CDR3 spans 15 amino acids.

V gene TRBV10-1 combines with J gene TRBJ2-3; D unclear. CDR1 is WNHNN, CDR2 SYGVQD, per germline (reference sequence). The ends were cut back, 6 bases at V and 11 bases at J, with 18 bases in the middle. The CDR3 runs 13 residues. CDR3 coding DNA: TGCGCCAGCAGCCTCCGGACGGTCGGAGAGCAGTATTTT. This encodes CASSLRTVGEQYF.